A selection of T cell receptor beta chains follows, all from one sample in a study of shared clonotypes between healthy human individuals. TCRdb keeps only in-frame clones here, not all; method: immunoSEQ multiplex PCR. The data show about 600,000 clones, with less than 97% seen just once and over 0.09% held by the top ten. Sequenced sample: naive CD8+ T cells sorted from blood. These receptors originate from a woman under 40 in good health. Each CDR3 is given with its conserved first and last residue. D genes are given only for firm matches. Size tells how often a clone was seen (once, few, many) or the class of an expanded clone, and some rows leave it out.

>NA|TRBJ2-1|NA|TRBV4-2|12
CASSRSRNEQFF
TGTGCCAGCAGCCGGAGTCGAAATGAGCAGTTCTTC
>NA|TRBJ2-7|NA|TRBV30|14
CAWSMERSPYEQYF
TGTGCCTGGAGTATGGAGCGCTCCCCTTACGAGCAGTACTTC
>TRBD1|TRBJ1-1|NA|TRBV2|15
CASSEIRTGNTEAFF
TGTGCCAGCAGTGAAATTCGGACAGGTAACACTGAAGCTTTCTTT
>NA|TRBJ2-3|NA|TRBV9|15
CASSPTGQFTDTQYF
TGTGCCAGCAGCCCCACCGGACAGTTCACAGATACGCAGTATTTT
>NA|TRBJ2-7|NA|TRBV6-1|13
CASSHGVIYEQYF
TGTGCCAGCAGTCACGGAGTCATCTACGAGCAGTACTTC
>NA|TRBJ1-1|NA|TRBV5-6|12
CASSLLDTEAFF
TGTGCCAGCAGCTTGTTGGATACTGAAGCTTTCTTT
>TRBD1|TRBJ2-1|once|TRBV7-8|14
CASSTGTDTNEQFF
TGTGCCAGCAGCACCGGGACAGATACCAATGAGCAGTTCTTC
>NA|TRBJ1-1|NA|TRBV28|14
CASSERSMNTEAFF
TGTGCCAGCAGTGAGAGATCTATGAACACTGAAGCTTTCTTT
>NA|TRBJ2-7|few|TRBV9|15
CASSDSGPSQGEQYF
TGTGCCAGCAGCGACTCGGGACCAAGCCAGGGTGAGCAGTACTTC
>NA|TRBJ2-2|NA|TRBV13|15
CASSLGPGSTGELFF
TGTGCCAGCAGCTTAGGTCCCGGTTCCACCGGGGAGCTGTTTTTT
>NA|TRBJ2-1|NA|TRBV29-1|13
CSVEPDSYNEQFF
TGCAGCGTTGAACCCGACAGCTACAATGAGCAGTTCTTC
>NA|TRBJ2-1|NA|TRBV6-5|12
CASSPGLIEQFF
TGTGCCAGCAGCCCCGGTTTGATTGAGCAGTTCTTC
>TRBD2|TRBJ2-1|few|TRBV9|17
CASSAAAGLAGYNEQFF
TGTGCCAGCAGCGCCGCGGCCGGGCTAGCGGGCTACAATGAGCAGTTCTTC
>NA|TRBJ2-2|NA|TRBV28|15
CASTWGEEGTGELFF
TGTGCCAGCACCTGGGGGGAGGAGGGCACCGGGGAGCTGTTTTTT
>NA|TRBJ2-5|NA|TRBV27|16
CASSRSVGGREETQYF
TGTGCCAGCAGCCGGTCGGTGGGGGGTCGGGAAGAGACCCAGTACTTC
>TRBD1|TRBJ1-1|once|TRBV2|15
CASSEGTGGRTEAFF
TGTGCCAGCAGTGAGGGGACAGGGGGGAGGACTGAAGCTTTCTTT
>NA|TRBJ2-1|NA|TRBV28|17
CASSSPLLASSYNEQFF
TGTGCCAGCAGTAGCCCACTCCTGGCGAGCTCCTACAATGAGCAGTTCTTC
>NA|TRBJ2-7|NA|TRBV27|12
CASSWSSYEQYF
TGTGCCAGCAGTTGGAGCTCCTACGAGCAGTACTTC
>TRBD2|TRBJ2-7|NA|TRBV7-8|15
CASSSDPSGRIEQYF
TGTGCCAGCAGCTCCGATCCTAGCGGGAGGATTGAGCAGTACTTC
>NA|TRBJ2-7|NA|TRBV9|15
CASSVDGTSSYEQYF
TGTGCCAGCAGCGTAGATGGGACGAGCTCCTACGAGCAGTACTTC
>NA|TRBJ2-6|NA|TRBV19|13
CASRGAGANVLTF
TGTGCCAGTAGAGGGGCTGGGGCCAACGTCCTGACTTTC
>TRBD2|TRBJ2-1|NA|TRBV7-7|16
CASSLEIGGRRNEQFF
TGTGCCAGCAGCTTAGAGATCGGCGGGAGACGTAATGAGCAGTTCTTC
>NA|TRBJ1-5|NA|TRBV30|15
CAWSAVGPGNQPQHF
TGTGCCTGGAGTGCAGTTGGGCCCGGCAATCAGCCCCAGCATTTT
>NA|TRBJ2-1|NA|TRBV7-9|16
CASSTTDRSSYNEQFF
TGTGCCAGCAGCACCACCGACAGGAGCTCCTACAATGAGCAGTTCTTC
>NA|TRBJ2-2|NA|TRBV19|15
CASRREVGYTGELFF
TGTGCCAGTAGAAGGGAGGTGGGGTACACCGGGGAGCTGTTTTTT
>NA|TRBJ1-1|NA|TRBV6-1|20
CASSEVHLRTAQKVNTEAFF
TGTGCCAGCAGTGAAGTTCATCTCAGGACAGCTCAAAAGGTGAACACTGAAGCTTTCTTT
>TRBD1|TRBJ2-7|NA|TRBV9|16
CASSDNQGDSSYEQYF
TGTGCCAGCAGCGACAACCAGGGGGACAGCTCCTACGAGCAGTACTTC
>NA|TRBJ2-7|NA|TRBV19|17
CASSMAGGRELSYEQYF
TGTGCCAGTAGTATGGCAGGGGGGCGGGAGCTTTCCTACGAGCAGTACTTC
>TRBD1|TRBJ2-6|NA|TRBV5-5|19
CASSLGLGQGTAGANVLTF
TGTGCCAGCAGCTTGGGACTGGGACAGGGGACGGCTGGGGCCAACGTCCTGACTTTC
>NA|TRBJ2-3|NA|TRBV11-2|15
CASSLVGGGADTQYF
TGTGCCAGCAGCTTAGTTGGGGGCGGCGCAGATACGCAGTATTTT